This T cell receptor beta chain is from a study of T cell changes during pregnancy in multiple sclerosis. Generated by immunoSEQ multiplex PCR, the TCRdb table keeps only in-frame clones and is missing some. This sample has about 100,000 clones, with approximately 90% found just once. There are 11 residues in the CDR3. Trimming took 5 bases from V and 11 from J; bases not matched to a gene: 2. Germline V lookup: CDR1 ENHRY, CDR2 SYGVKD. Sequenced material: peripheral blood, taken after pregnancy. The genes are TRBV10-3 and TRBJ1-1; 10 nucleotides match TRBD1. The receptor comes from a female donor with multiple sclerosis, enrolled in a pregnancy study. Written as DNA, the CDR3 is TGTGCCATCAGTACGGGACAGGGGGCTTTCTTT. This gives the protein CAISTGQGAFF.